The rows below give T cell receptor beta chains drawn from one sample of a study of blood T cell repertoires in COVID-19. Sequencing was performed with immunoSEQ multiplex PCR; in TCRdb, only in-frame clones are kept and a portion is missing. The sample records 70,000 to 100,000 clones, around 72% being singletons. Sequencing was carried out using peripheral blood. The receptors here all came from a woman aged 60 to 75 in a cohort sampled during active or convalescent COVID-19. Each CDR3 is given with its conserved first and last residue. Fields, in order: clone size, J gene, D gene, V gene, CDR3 DNA, CDR3 protein. The D gene is left open where the match is weak. The listing skips clone size in some rows; elsewhere it reads once, few, many or a size class.

.,TRBJ2-5,.,TRBV11-3,TGTGCCAGCAGCTCGACCACTACAGGGCTTGGGCGGGAGACCCAGTACTTC,CASSSTTTGLGRETQYF
.,TRBJ2-7,.,TRBV7-3,TGTGCCAGCAGCCGGGGACACCGCGGGTCCGACGAGCAGTACTTC,CASSRGHRGSDEQYF
.,TRBJ2-7,TRBD2,TRBV5-1,TGCGCCAGCAGCTTTAGCGGGGGGGAGTCCTACGAGCAGTACTTC,CASSFSGGESYEQYF
.,TRBJ2-1,.,TRBV13,TGTGCCAGCAGCGAGGGTATTCCCTACAATGAGCAGTTCTTC,CASSEGIPYNEQFF
.,TRBJ1-2,.,TRBV5-1,TGCGCCAGCAGCTTGGGCGCCTATGGCTACACCTTC,CASSLGAYGYTF
.,TRBJ1-1,TRBD1,TRBV19,TGTGCCAGTACACAGGGACAGGGAGGCGTGAGGTTCACTGAAGCTTTCTTT,CASTQGQGGVRFTEAFF
few,TRBJ2-2,.,TRBV11-3,TGTGCCAGCAGCAAACAGGGTGCCGGGGAGCTGTTTTTT,CASSKQGAGELFF
.,TRBJ2-7,.,TRBV5-1,TGCGCCAGCATGCGGTCCGACTCCTACGAGCAGTACTTC,CASMRSDSYEQYF
.,TRBJ2-1,.,TRBV10-3,TGTGCCATCAGTGGTGGCAGGGCGACCCGGCTATACAATGAGCAGTTCTTC,CAISGGRATRLYNEQFF
.,TRBJ1-4,.,TRBV5-6,TGTGCCAGCAGCTTCAGTGGGCCCGGTGAAAAACTGTTTTTT,CASSFSGPGEKLFF
.,TRBJ1-4,.,TRBV7-9,TGTGCCAGCAGCTTAGCGTGGAGGACCAGCGAAAAACTGTTTTTT,CASSLAWRTSEKLFF
.,TRBJ2-5,TRBD2,TRBV9,TGTGCCAGCAGCGCAGGACTAGCGGGGGCCCAAGAGACCCAGTACTTC,CASSAGLAGAQETQYF
.,TRBJ2-3,TRBD1,TRBV6-5,TGTGCCAGCGGACAGGGGGCGGGCACAGATACGCAGTATTTT,CASGQGAGTDTQYF
.,TRBJ2-3,.,TRBV4-3,TGCGCCAGCAGCCAAGATTCCAGGGGAGATACGCAGTATTTT,CASSQDSRGDTQYF
.,TRBJ1-6,TRBD1,TRBV18,TGTGCCAGCTCACCACTGGAGCCGGGACAGGGAAATTCACCCCTCCACTTT,CASSPLEPGQGNSPLHF
.,TRBJ1-6,TRBD1,TRBV7-2,TGTGCCAGCAGCTTGTTTGGACAGGGTTATTCACCCCTCCACTTT,CASSLFGQGYSPLHF
.,TRBJ1-1,.,TRBV5-4,TGTGCCAGCAGCTTCGGGTCTGAAGCTTTCTTT,CASSFGSEAFF
.,TRBJ2-1,TRBD1,TRBV5-5,TGTGCCAGCAGCTCATCCGGGACAGGGCCCTACAATGAGCAGTTCTTC,CASSSSGTGPYNEQFF
few,TRBJ2-2,TRBD1,TRBV28,TGTGCCAGCAGTCTACAGGGGGCGATCAACACCGGGGAGCTGTTTTTT,CASSLQGAINTGELFF
.,TRBJ2-5,.,TRBV18,TGTGCCAGCTCACCGGTGACAGCCCAAGAGACCCAGTACTTC,CASSPVTAQETQYF
few,TRBJ2-3,TRBD1,TRBV7-9,TGTGCCAGCATCGAAGGGCAGGGGGCGAGGGGCACAGATACGCAGTATTTT,CASIEGQGARGTDTQYF
.,TRBJ2-2,.,TRBV5-1,TGCGCCAGCAGCTTGGATAGCAGTAACACCGGGGAGCTGTTTTTT,CASSLDSSNTGELFF
few,TRBJ1-1,TRBD1,TRBV5-5,TGTGCCAGCAGCTTGGTACAGGGGGCAGGCACTGAAGCTTTCTTT,CASSLVQGAGTEAFF
.,TRBJ2-5,.,TRBV30,TGTGCCTGGAGTGAAGACCCGAGGATGAAGACCCAGTACTTC,CAWSEDPRMKTQYF
.,TRBJ2-2,.,TRBV7-3,TGTGCCAGCAGCTCGCCTCAGGTGCCCACCGGGGAGCTGTTTTTT,CASSSPQVPTGELFF
.,TRBJ1-1,.,TRBV28,TGTGCCAGCAGCAGGAGGGGCAGGTTGGACACTGAAGCTTTCTTT,CASSRRGRLDTEAFF
.,TRBJ2-7,TRBD1,TRBV5-1,TGCGCCAGCAGAAATGGGACAGGGGCCTCCTACGAGCAGTACTTC,CASRNGTGASYEQYF
once,TRBJ2-3,TRBD1,TRBV15,TGTGCCACCAGCACTGCCAGGGGGCAAAGAGATACGCAGTATTTT,CATSTARGQRDTQYF
.,TRBJ2-1,.,TRBV12-3/TRBV12-4,TGTGCCAGCAGTCCCACAGCTAATGAGCAGTTCTTC,CASSPTANEQFF
.,TRBJ2-2,TRBD2,TRBV2,TGTGCCAGCGAGCGGGGGGGTAACGGGGAGCTGTTTTTT,CASERGGNGELFF
few,TRBJ2-3,TRBD1,TRBV27,TGTGCCAGCAGACTCGGACAGGTGAATACGCAGTATTTT,CASRLGQVNTQYF
.,TRBJ1-6,TRBD1,TRBV7-3,TGTGCCAGCAGCAAAGAACAGGGGGTAAATTCACCCCTCCACTTT,CASSKEQGVNSPLHF
.,TRBJ2-4,.,TRBV7-2,TGTGCCAGCAGCTTAGTCGGAGGGGGCTTGGGCAAAAACATTCAGTACTTC,CASSLVGGGLGKNIQYF
.,TRBJ2-1,TRBD1,TRBV5-8,TGTGCCAGCAGCTTGCAGGGGGATGAGCAGTTCTTC,CASSLQGDEQFF
.,TRBJ1-6,TRBD1,TRBV15,TGTGCCACCAGCAGAGATCAGGGGGGACAGGGTAATTCACCCCTCCACTTT,CATSRDQGGQGNSPLHF
.,TRBJ2-3,TRBD2,TRBV11-2,TGTGCCAGCAACCCTAGCGGGGGTGGGGATACGCAGTATTTT,CASNPSGGGDTQYF
.,TRBJ2-3,.,TRBV28,TGTGCCAGCAGTTCACCCGGGACAAGCAACACAGATACGCAGTATTTT,CASSSPGTSNTDTQYF
once,TRBJ1-1,.,TRBV28,TGTGCCAGCAGTTCCCCAGGGTCTGGGACTGAAGCTTTCTTT,CASSSPGSGTEAFF
.,TRBJ1-5,TRBD1,TRBV30,TGTGCCTGGAGCCCGGGACAGGGATTATATAGCAATCAGCCCCAGCATTTT,CAWSPGQGLYSNQPQHF
.,TRBJ1-3,TRBD1,TRBV28,TGTGCCAGCAGTCCGACAGGGCCCGGAAACACCATATATTTT,CASSPTGPGNTIYF
.,TRBJ1-2,TRBD1,TRBV10-3,TGTGCCATCAGTGGGGACAGGGCCTATGGCTACACCTTC,CAISGDRAYGYTF
.,TRBJ2-3,.,TRBV28,TGTGCCAGCAGTCCGGACATTATCACAGATACGCAGTATTTT,CASSPDIITDTQYF
.,TRBJ2-4,TRBD1,TRBV7-2,TGTGCCAGCAGCCGTCCCGGGACAGGGGACTCGGCCAAAAACATTCAGTACTTC,CASSRPGTGDSAKNIQYF
many,TRBJ2-7,.,TRBV5-6,TGTGCCAGCAGCTTGGGCGGGGATGCCTTCGAGCAGTACTTC,CASSLGGDAFEQYF
few,TRBJ2-2,TRBD1,TRBV29-1,TGCAGCGTATACTCCGGGACAGGGAGGACCGGGGAGCTGTTTTTT,CSVYSGTGRTGELFF
once,TRBJ2-7,TRBD2,TRBV5-1,TGCGCCAGCAGCTTGGCCCCTAGCGGGGGGGCTGGTAGCGAGCAGTACTTC,CASSLAPSGGAGSEQYF
few,TRBJ2-3,TRBD2,TRBV4-3,TGCGCCAGCAGCCCTAGCGGGGGGGCGACAGATACGCAGTATTTT,CASSPSGGATDTQYF
.,TRBJ2-1,TRBD1,TRBV5-1,TGCGCCAGCAGCCCTGGACAGGTATCCTACAATGAGCAGTTCTTC,CASSPGQVSYNEQFF
once,TRBJ1-2,TRBD1,TRBV5-1,TGCGCCAGCAGCTTGTCCGGGACAGTCTATGGCTACACCTTC,CASSLSGTVYGYTF
.,TRBJ2-7,.,TRBV4-3,TGCGCCAGCGGCCAATCGGGAGGGGGCGGTGTCCAGTACTTC,CASGQSGGGGVQYF
.,TRBJ1-2,TRBD1,TRBV5-6,TGTGCCAGCAGCTTGAGAGGGACAGGGGGCGGCTATGGCTACACCTTC,CASSLRGTGGGYGYTF
.,TRBJ1-1,.,TRBV7-9,TGTGCCAGCAGCAGATCAGGGAACACTGAAGCTTTCTTT,CASSRSGNTEAFF
.,TRBJ1-5,.,TRBV7-8,TGTGCCAGCAGCTTAGGCGGCAGGGACAATCAGCCCCAGCATTTT,CASSLGGRDNQPQHF
.,TRBJ1-5,.,TRBV7-9,TGTGCCAGCAGCTTCGGGGACAATCAGCCCCAGCATTTT,CASSFGDNQPQHF
.,TRBJ1-2,TRBD1,TRBV6-5,TGTGCCAGCAGTTATTCGACAGGGGATCGGGGAGGCTACACCTTC,CASSYSTGDRGGYTF
.,TRBJ2-5,.,TRBV19,TGTGCCAGTAGTATAAGAAAGGGTACGGGGGAGACCCAGTACTTC,CASSIRKGTGETQYF
.,TRBJ1-2,.,TRBV19,TGTGCCAGTAGTAGTAGATTCTATGGCTACACCTTC,CASSSRFYGYTF
.,TRBJ2-3,.,TRBV11-2,TGTGCCAGCAGCTTATTGGGCGGGGGCAGGACAGATACGCAGTATTTT,CASSLLGGGRTDTQYF
.,TRBJ1-1,.,TRBV27,TGTGCCAGCAGTTTAAAGTTGTCGTCAGGGACTGAAGCTTTCTTT,CASSLKLSSGTEAFF
.,TRBJ1-2,TRBD1,TRBV5-1,TGCGCCAGCAGTCCGACAGGGAACTATGGCTACACCTTC,CASSPTGNYGYTF